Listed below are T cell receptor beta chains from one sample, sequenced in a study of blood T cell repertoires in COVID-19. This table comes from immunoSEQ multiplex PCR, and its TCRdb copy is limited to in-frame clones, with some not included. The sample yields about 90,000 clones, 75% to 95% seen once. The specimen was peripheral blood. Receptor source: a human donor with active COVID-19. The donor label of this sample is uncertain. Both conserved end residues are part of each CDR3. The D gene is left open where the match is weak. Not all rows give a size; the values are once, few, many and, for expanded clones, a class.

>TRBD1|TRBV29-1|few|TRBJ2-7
TGCAGCGTTGTTTTGGACAGGGTCAACGAGCAGTACTTC
CSVVLDRVNEQYF
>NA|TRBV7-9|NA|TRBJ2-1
TGTGCCAGCAACACCCGATCGGGGTCTGAGCAGTTCTTC
CASNTRSGSEQFF
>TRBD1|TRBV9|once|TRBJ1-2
TGTGCCAGCAGCGCCGGACAGGTTCGAGATGGCTACACCTTC
CASSAGQVRDGYTF
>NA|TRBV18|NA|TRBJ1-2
TGTGCCAGCTCCGGCGACGAGGGTCAAGGCGGCTACACCTTC
CASSGDEGQGGYTF
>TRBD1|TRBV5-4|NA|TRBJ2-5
TGTGCCAGCAGTCTGGACAGGGCCCAAGAAGAGACCCAGTACTTC
CASSLDRAQEETQYF
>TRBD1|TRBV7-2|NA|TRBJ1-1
TGTGCCAGCAGCCGTGACAGGGTAAACACTGAAGCTTTCTTT
CASSRDRVNTEAFF
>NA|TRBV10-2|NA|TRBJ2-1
TGCGCCAGCAGTGAGTCGTCTGGGGGGACGAGCTCCTACAATGAGCAGTTCTTC
CASSESSGGTSSYNEQFF
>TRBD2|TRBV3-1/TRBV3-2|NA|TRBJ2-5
TGTGCCAGCACCTCTAGCGGGGAGCAAGAGACCCAGTACTTC
CASTSSGEQETQYF
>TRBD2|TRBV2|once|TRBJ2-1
TGTGCCAGCAGGGGGAGGGGCTACAATGAGCAGTTCTTC
CASRGRGYNEQFF
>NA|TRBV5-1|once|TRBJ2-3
TGCGCCAGCAGCTTCTTAAATACGCAGTATTTT
CASSFLNTQYF
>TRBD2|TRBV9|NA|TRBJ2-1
TGTGCCAGCAGCGCTGGGACTAGCGGGAGCTCCTACAATGAGCAGTTCTTC
CASSAGTSGSSYNEQFF
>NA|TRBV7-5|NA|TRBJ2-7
TGTGTCAGAAGCTTAGGTTCGGACAGGGGTGCCCACGAGCAGTACTTC
CVRSLGSDRGAHEQYF
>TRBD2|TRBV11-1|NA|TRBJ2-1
TGTGCCAGCAGTTTTAGCGGGGGGAACAATGAGCAGTTCTTC
CASSFSGGNNEQFF
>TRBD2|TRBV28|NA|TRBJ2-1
TGTGCCAGCAGTGCCACTAGCGGGGGGGCCCCCTACAATGAGCAGTTCTTC
CASSATSGGAPYNEQFF
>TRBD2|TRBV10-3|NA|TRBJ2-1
TGTGCCATCAAGGCAGGGACTAGCGGCTACAATGAGCAGTTCTTC
CAIKAGTSGYNEQFF
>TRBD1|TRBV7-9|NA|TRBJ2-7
TGTGCCAGCAGCCTCGGACAGGTTCTTAACGAGCAGTACTTC
CASSLGQVLNEQYF
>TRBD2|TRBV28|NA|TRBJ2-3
TGTGCCAGCAGTCGCGGGGGGGCCGGTGGCACAGATACGCAGTATTTT
CASSRGGAGGTDTQYF
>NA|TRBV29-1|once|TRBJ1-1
TGCAGCGGCGCCGGTACAGGCAGGAAAGCTTTCTTT
CSGAGTGRKAFF
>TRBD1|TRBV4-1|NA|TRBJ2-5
TGCGCCAGCAGCCCCCCGGACAGGGGATTTCTCCAAGAGACCCAGTACTTC
CASSPPDRGFLQETQYF
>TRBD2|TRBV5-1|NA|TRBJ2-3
TGCGCCAGCAGCTTGAAGGAGGGAGGGAGCACAGATACGCAGTATTTT
CASSLKEGGSTDTQYF
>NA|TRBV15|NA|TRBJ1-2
TGTGCCACCAGCAGAGGCCCCAAGCTGACAGCTAACTATGGCTACACCTTC
CATSRGPKLTANYGYTF
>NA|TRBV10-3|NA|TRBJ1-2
TGTGCCATCAGTCTCAGGGACACCAATAACTATGGCTACACCTTC
CAISLRDTNNYGYTF
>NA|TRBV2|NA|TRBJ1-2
TGTGCCAGCAGGGCTTCTACAGGTACTGGAGGCTACACCTTC
CASRASTGTGGYTF
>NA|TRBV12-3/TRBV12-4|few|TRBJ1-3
TGTGCCAGCAGACCAGGGGCTGGAAACACCATATATTTT
CASRPGAGNTIYF
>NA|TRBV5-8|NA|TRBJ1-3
TGTGCCAGCAGCTTGGGAGGGAGTCCCCTCTCTGGAAACACCATATATTTT
CASSLGGSPLSGNTIYF
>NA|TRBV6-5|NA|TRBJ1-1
TGTGCCAGCAGCGTTTCAGGGAACACTGAAGCTTTCTTT
CASSVSGNTEAFF
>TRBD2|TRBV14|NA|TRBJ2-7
TGTGCCAGCAGCCAAGGAGGACTAGCGACAGGGTACGAGCAGTACTTC
CASSQGGLATGYEQYF
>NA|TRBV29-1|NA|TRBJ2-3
TGCAGCGTCGCTAGGGGTGCAGGGGGCACAGATACGCAGTATTTT
CSVARGAGGTDTQYF
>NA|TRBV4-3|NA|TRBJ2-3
TGCGCCAGCAGCCAAGAGTCCGTAGCGGGCACAGATACGCAGTATTTT
CASSQESVAGTDTQYF
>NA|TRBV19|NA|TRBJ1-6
TGTGCCAGTAGTCCACAGGTCCGAAATTCACCCCTCCACTTT
CASSPQVRNSPLHF
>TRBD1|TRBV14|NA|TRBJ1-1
TGTGCCAGCAGCCAAGGCCCCAAGGACAGGTCGAGCTTTCTGAACACTGAAGCTTTCTTT
CASSQGPKDRSSFLNTEAFF
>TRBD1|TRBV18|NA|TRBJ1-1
TGTGCCAGTACAGACAGGGTGGCTGAAGCTTTCTTT
CASTDRVAEAFF
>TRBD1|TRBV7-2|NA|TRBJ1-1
TGTGCCAGCAGCAGACAGGGATTCATGAACACTGAAGCTTTCTTT
CASSRQGFMNTEAFF
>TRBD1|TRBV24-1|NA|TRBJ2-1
TGTGCCACCGGGCCGGGACAGGGGGCCTACAATGAGCAGTTCTTC
CATGPGQGAYNEQFF
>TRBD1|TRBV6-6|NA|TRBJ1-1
TGTGCCAGCAGTCCCATCGGGACAGGGGGAAGGAGCACTGAAGCTTTCTTT
CASSPIGTGGRSTEAFF
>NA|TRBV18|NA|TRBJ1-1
TGTGCCAGCACCCTGGGCGCCCAAGGAAACACTGAAGCTTTCTTT
CASTLGAQGNTEAFF
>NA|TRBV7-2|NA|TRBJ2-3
TGTGCCAGCAGCTTAGGGAGGGGTCGCACAGATACGCAGTATTTT
CASSLGRGRTDTQYF
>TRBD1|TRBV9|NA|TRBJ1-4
TGTGCCAGCAGCGCACAGGGGGCGGTGGGTGAAAAACTGTTTTTT
CASSAQGAVGEKLFF
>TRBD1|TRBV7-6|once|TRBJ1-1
TGTGCCAGCAGCTTAGTGCAGGGGGGAGGCACTGAAGCTTTCTTT
CASSLVQGGGTEAFF
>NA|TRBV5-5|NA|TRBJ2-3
TGTGCCAGCAGCTTGGTTCCAGGGGAGGATACGCAGTATTTT
CASSLVPGEDTQYF
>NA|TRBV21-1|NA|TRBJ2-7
TGTGCCAGCAGCAAAGCCCCGACAGGGAAGTACGAGCAGTACTTC
CASSKAPTGKYEQYF
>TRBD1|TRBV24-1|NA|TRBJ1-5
TGTGCCACCAGTGACCCGGGACAGGGTCTTAGCAATCAGCCCCAGCATTTT
CATSDPGQGLSNQPQHF
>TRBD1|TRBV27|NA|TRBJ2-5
TGTGCCGCCGGGGACAGGCAAGAGACCCAGTACTTC
CAAGDRQETQYF
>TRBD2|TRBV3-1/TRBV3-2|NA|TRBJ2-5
TGTGCCAGCAGCCAGGGGCTAGCGGGCATCCAAGAGACCCAGTACTTC
CASSQGLAGIQETQYF
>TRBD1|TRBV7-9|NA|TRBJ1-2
TGTGCCAGCAGCCCTCAGGGGGAACGCTATGGCTACACCTTC
CASSPQGERYGYTF
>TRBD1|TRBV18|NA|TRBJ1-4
TGTGCCAGCTCACTGGACAGGGGGGAAAAACTGTTTTTT
CASSLDRGEKLFF
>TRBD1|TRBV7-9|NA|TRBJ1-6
TGTGCCAGCAGCTTAGGTGACAGGGCCTTCTATAATTCACCCCTCCACTTT
CASSLGDRAFYNSPLHF
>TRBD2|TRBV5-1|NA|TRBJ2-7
TGCGCCAGCAGCTTGGCCGCGGGGGGGATCTACGAGCAGTACTTC
CASSLAAGGIYEQYF
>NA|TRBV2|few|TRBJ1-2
TGTGCCAGCAGTGACCCCTTAAGACGGGATGGCTACACCTTC
CASSDPLRRDGYTF
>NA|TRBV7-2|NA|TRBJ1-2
TGTGCCAGCAGCTTCGACAGTTATGGCTACACCTTC
CASSFDSYGYTF
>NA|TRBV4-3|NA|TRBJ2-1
TGCGCCAGCAGCCAAGAATGGCGGGGGCTTTACAATGAGCAGTTCTTC
CASSQEWRGLYNEQFF
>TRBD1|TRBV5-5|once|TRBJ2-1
TGTGCCAGCAGCTTGGTGACAGGGGTCTACTACAATGAGCAGTTCTTC
CASSLVTGVYYNEQFF
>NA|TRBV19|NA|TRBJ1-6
TGTGCCAGTAGTATAGGGGGCAGCTCACCCCTCCACTTT
CASSIGGSSPLHF
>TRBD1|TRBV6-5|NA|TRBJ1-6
TGTGCCAGCAGTTACTCGTCGGACAGGAATTCACCCCTCCACTTT
CASSYSSDRNSPLHF